Shown below are 29 T cell receptor beta chains from a single sample sequenced in a study of graft-versus-host responses after intestinal transplantation. Repertoires were generated with immunoSEQ multiplex PCR, while TCRdb's copy carries only in-frame clones and drops some. Of about 97,000 clones in the sample, roughly 91% were seen once. Their antigens remain unidentified. The sample here was unstimulated CD4+ T cells sorted from spleen or lymph node cells, taken before transplant. The receptors stem from a human donor who was the organ donor for an intestinal transplant.

The chain has TRBV18 and TRBJ2-6; perhaps TRBD1 as D (6 bases). Trimming stripped 3 bases from V and 3 bases from J, with 9 bases between. CDR1 is KGHSH and CDR2 is LQKENI in the germline V gene. This CDR3 comprises 15 residues. The DNA for the CDR3 is TGTGCCAGCTCACCCCAGGGGTATGGGGCCAACGTCCTGACTTTC. It translates to CASSPQGYGANVLTF.

This rearrangement joins TRBV29-1 to TRBJ1-1; a weak D match, TRBD1 (6 bases). CDR1 and CDR2 from the germline V gene are SQVTM and ANQGSEA. The CDR3 sequence is 14 residues long. The V end lost 4 bases, the J end lost 9 bases, and 21 bases lay between the germline ends. CDR3 sequence: CSVVGTTGSIQAFF. The CDR3 region has the DNA TGCAGCGTTGTGGGTACGACAGGCTCGATTCAAGCTTTCTTT.

The rearrangement links TRBV25-1 to TRBJ2-2, with a tentative D call TRBD1 (5 bases). This CDR3 comprises 15 residues. V dropped 6 bases and J dropped 3 bases, with 14 bases sitting between them. Germline CDR1 MGHDK, CDR2 SYGVNS. This chain's CDR3 is CASSGRDSYTGELFF. The CDR3 nucleotides are TGTGCCAGCAGCGGAAGAGACAGTTACACCGGGGAGCTGTTTTTT.

This clone came up once. The J gene is TRBJ1-5, the V gene TRBV6-4; the match to TRBD1 covers 9 bases. Trimming cost V 0 bases and J 1 base; bases outside gene matches: 10. This CDR3 contains 19 residues. Germline V lookup: CDR1 MRHNA, CDR2 SNTAGT. The CDR3 is CASSDSRDRVIQSNQPQHF. The DNA for the CDR3 is TGTGCCAGCAGTGACTCGAGGGACAGGGTGATTCAGAGCAATCAGCCCCAGCATTTT.

This clone was observed once. V and J are TRBV6-1 and TRBJ2-1; TRBD1 aligns across 8 bases. The CDR3 has 15 residues. With 1 base clipped from V and 9 bases from J, the junction kept 8 bases outside the gene matches. Germline values: CDR1 MNHNS, CDR2 SASEGT. CDR3 protein: CASSEVSVQGAEQFF. CDR3 sequence (DNA): TGTGCCAGCAGTGAAGTCAGTGTCCAGGGGGCTGAGCAGTTCTTC.

In DNA form, the CDR3 reads TGTGCCAGCAGCCAGGAGGGACAGAGAGTGACTGAAGCTTTCTTT. It is translated as CASSQEGQRVTEAFF. This rearrangement joins TRBV5-4 to TRBJ1-1; 7 positions agree with TRBD1. Germline-derived CDR1 and CDR2 are SGHNT and YYREEE (reference sequence). This CDR3 contains 15 residues. V lost 4 bases to trimming and J lost 5 bases; unmatched junction nucleotides: 11.

This chain links TRBV7-2 with TRBJ2-7, with 7 bases aligning to TRBD1. The CDR3 covers 14 residues. Germline V gene sequence: CDR1 SGHTA, CDR2 FQGNSA. Trimming cost V 4 bases and J 2 bases; bases outside gene matches: 5. The CDR3 DNA follows: TGTGCCAGCAGCTACCGACAGGGCCCCTACGAGCAGTACTTC. Translated, it gives CASSYRQGPYEQYF.

The chain links TRBV9 to TRBJ2-5, with D perhaps TRBD1 (6 bases). The end of the DNA is better explained by TRBJ2-7, so the J call may be wrong. Germline loops: CDR1 SGDLS, CDR2 YYNGEE. CDR3 length: 13 amino acids. Here the CDR3 reads CASSRDTNYEQYF. DNA for the CDR3: TGTGCCAGCAGTCGGGACACAAACTACGAGCAGTACTTC.

V gene TRBV27 combines with J gene TRBJ2-6, with a possible D match to TRBD1 (6 bases). V dropped 6 bases and J dropped 0 bases, with 18 bases sitting between them. Looked up from germline, CDR1 is MNHEY and CDR2 is SMNVEV (reference sequence). The length of the CDR3 is 18 residues. This CDR3 reads CASRATGQPISGANVLTF. DNA of the CDR3: TGTGCCAGCAGGGCGACCGGACAGCCAATCTCTGGGGCCAACGTCCTGACTTTC.

The V call is TRBV27, the J call TRBJ1-1; possible D gene TRBD1, 6 bases. The CDR3 consists of 12 residues. Trimming took off 9 bases at V and 5 bases at J, with 13 bases between the two ends. The germline CDR1 and CDR2 sequences are MNHEY and SMNVEV (reference sequence). CDR3 in amino acids: CARGLRGTEAFF. The CDR3 coding sequence is TGTGCCAGGGGTCTAAGGGGGACTGAAGCTTTCTTT.

The chain couples TRBV19 to TRBJ2-7, with 8 bases that match TRBD1. V shed 3 bases and J 4 bases; nucleotides not matched to a gene: 2. The CDR3 has 13 residues. Germline lookup yields CDR1 LNHDA and CDR2 SQIVND (reference sequence). The CDR3, as DNA: TGTGCCAGTAGTATCACAGGGGGTTACGAGCAGTACTTC. This gives the protein CASSITGGYEQYF.

The chain recombines TRBV6-5 with TRBJ1-2, with D possibly being TRBD1 (5 bases). With 5 bases removed from V and 3 bases from J, the gap between germline ends came to 13 bases. CDR3 length: 14 residues. CDR1 and CDR2 from the germline V gene are MNHEY and SVGAGI. The DNA of the CDR3 is TGTGCCAGCAGTGAGAAGGCAGGGTACTATGGCTACACCTTC. Amino acid sequence: CASSEKAGYYGYTF.

The chain uses TRBV27 and TRBJ1-6, with 9 bases identical to TRBD1. The CDR3 sequence is 17 residues long. V lost 2 bases to trimming and J lost 7 bases; unmatched junction nucleotides: 9. CDR1 and CDR2 (germline): MNHEY, SMNVEV (reference sequence). CDR3 protein: CASSLSGTGLWNSPLHF. The CDR3 DNA follows: TGTGCCAGCAGTTTAAGTGGGACAGGGCTTTGGAATTCACCCCTCCACTTT.

This clone was detected once. The V gene is TRBV4-1, the J gene TRBJ2-3; perhaps TRBD2 as D (5 bases). With 0 bases removed from V and 2 bases from J, the gap between germline ends came to 15 bases. This CDR3 has 17 amino acids. The germline V gene has CDR1 MGHRA and CDR2 YSYEKL. The CDR3 DNA reads TGCGCCAGCAGCCAAGATCCCAGCGGACTTCCCACAGATACGCAGTATTTT. It yields the protein CASSQDPSGLPTDTQYF.

This clone came up once. The rearrangement links TRBV28 to TRBJ1-2, with TRBD1 matching over 8 bases. Germline values: CDR1 MDHEN, CDR2 SYDVKM. The V gene end was trimmed by 11 bases and the J gene end by 8 bases; junction bases not matched to a gene: 7. The CDR3 contains 11 residues. The CDR3 DNA is TGTGCCGCCAGGGGGCTGGGCGGCTACACCTTC. Translation: CAARGLGGYTF.

The J gene is TRBJ2-1, the V gene TRBV29-1; TRBD1 is a possible D gene (5 bases). This CDR3 has 13 amino acids. Germline V lookup: CDR1 SQVTM, CDR2 ANQGSEA. The V gene lost 4 bases and the J gene lost 8 bases, with 15 bases spanning the gap. The CDR3 DNA is TGCAGCGTTGTGGGGCGGTTCCGGGATGAGCAGTTCTTC. Encoded protein: CSVVGRFRDEQFF.

Only a few counts were recorded for this clone. The chain carries TRBV7-9 and TRBJ1-4; 8 nucleotides align to TRBD1. CDR1 and CDR2 from the germline V gene are SEHNR and FQNEAQ (reference sequence). After removal of 6 bases from V and 5 bases from J, the junction contained 5 bases not matched to a gene. The CDR3 runs 14 residues. The DNA for the CDR3 is TGTGCCAGCAGACAGGACAGGGTGAATGAAAAACTGTTTTTT. Amino acids: CASRQDRVNEKLFF.

This clone was counted once. The chain uses TRBV7-2 and TRBJ2-3; 7 bases are shared with TRBD2. The J segment lost 6 bases and the V segment lost 3 bases, leaving 9 bases of the junction unmatched. Germline loops: CDR1 SGHTA, CDR2 FQGNSA. This CDR3 region has 15 residues. DNA for the CDR3: TGTGCCAGCAGCTTGAGCGGGGCTCCTGGGGATACGCAGTATTTT. Translation gives CASSLSGAPGDTQYF.

The chain links TRBV7-2 to TRBJ1-5; the match to TRBD1 covers 7 bases. The V gene's germline CDR1 is SGHTA and CDR2 FQGNSA. This CDR3 region has 15 residues. J was trimmed by 6 bases and V by 5 bases; bases with no gene match: 10. The CDR3 loop is CASSQGGGAGQPQHF. The DNA of the CDR3 is TGTGCCAGCAGCCAAGGAGGGGGCGCGGGTCAGCCCCAGCATTTT.

CDR3 loop: CASSHNHGGYEQYF. For the CDR3, the DNA is TGTGCCAGCAGCCATAATCACGGGGGCTACGAGCAGTACTTC. V gene TRBV4-2 combines with J gene TRBJ2-7; D is possibly TRBD2 (6 bases). CDR3 length equals 14 residues. Trimming removed 3 bases at V and 3 bases at J, with 12 bases between. Germline V lookup: CDR1 LGHNA, CDR2 YNFKEQ.

The chain joins TRBV6-1 to TRBJ2-2; 8 nucleotides align to TRBD1. Germline CDR1 MNHNS, CDR2 SASEGT. Trimming cost V 4 bases and J 3 bases; bases outside gene matches: 1. The CDR3 runs 14 residues. CDR3 nucleotides: TGTGCCAGCAGTGCGACAGGGGACACCGGGGAGCTGTTTTTT. Its translation is CASSATGDTGELFF.

The chain combines TRBV2 with TRBJ1-1; D ambiguous. Trimming took 3 bases from V and 1 from J, leaving 9 bases between them. CDR1 is SNHLY and CDR2 is FYNNEI in the germline V gene. The CDR3 runs to 14 residues. For the CDR3, the DNA is TGTGCCAGCAGTGAGGCAGAGGGGAACACTGAAGCTTTCTTT. Translating it yields CASSEAEGNTEAFF.

The chain links TRBV9 to TRBJ2-5; the D gene is possibly TRBD1 (5 bases). The CDR3 extends over 14 amino acids. V lost 0 bases, J lost 2 bases, and 8 bases lay in between. Germline V gene lookup returns CDR1 SGDLS and CDR2 YYNGEE. The CDR3 coding sequence is TGTGCCAGCAGCGTAGGGCCAGGGCAAGAGACCCAGTACTTC. Translating it yields CASSVGPGQETQYF.

The V gene is TRBV11-3, the J gene TRBJ2-1; D is ambiguous. The CDR3 covers 12 residues. Germline loops: CDR1 SGHNT, CDR2 YENEEA. V was pared by 1 base and J by 9 bases, with 7 bases between. The CDR3: CASSLGAAEQFF. The DNA of the CDR3 is TGTGCCAGCAGCTTAGGCGCCGCTGAGCAGTTCTTC.

The V and J genes are TRBV28 and TRBJ1-4; the D is unclear. Germline V CDR1 and CDR2: MDHEN, SYDVKM. Trimming pared 1 base from V and 5 bases from J, leaving 11 bases between. The CDR3 totals 15 residues. The CDR3 protein is CASSLSRGKNEKLFF. The CDR3 DNA sequence: TGTGCCAGCAGTTTATCGAGAGGGAAAAATGAAAAACTGTTTTTT.

The chain employs TRBV18 and TRBJ1-1, with 8 bases aligning to TRBD1. The V gene end was trimmed by 3 bases and the J gene end by 1 base; junction bases not matched to a gene: 7. This CDR3 spans 16 amino acids. CDR1 is KGHSH and CDR2 is LQKENI in the germline V gene. CDR3 residues: CASSPYNRGANTEAFF. The DNA for the CDR3 is TGTGCCAGCTCACCGTACAACAGGGGGGCGAACACTGAAGCTTTCTTT.

Comments on this clone: The junction and the germline gene differ at one end; a read error may be behind it. The genes are TRBV6-1 and TRBJ1-2; D uncertain. The germline V gene has CDR1 MNHNS and CDR2 SASEGT. This CDR3 has 14 amino acids. The CDR3 nucleotides are TGTGCCAGCGGTTTAACTCTCACTAAATATGGCTACACCTTC. It is translated as CASGLTLTKYGYTF.

The chain uses TRBV7-6 and TRBJ2-6; 8 bases are shared with TRBD1. J gave up 0 bases and V 5 bases, and 6 bases lay outside the gene matches. The germline CDR1 and CDR2 sequences are SGHVS and FNYEAQ. The CDR3 covers 17 residues. The CDR3 DNA sequence: TGTGCCAGCAGCACCTGGACAGGGAGCTCTGGGGCCAACGTCCTGACTTTC. This translates into CASSTWTGSSGANVLTF.

This clone was detected a few times. J is TRBJ2-7 and V is TRBV4-1; 7 positions agree with TRBD2. The junction had 3 bases not matched to a gene; V was cut back by 2 bases and J by 2 bases. The germline V gene encodes CDR1 MGHRA and CDR2 YSYEKL. The CDR3 sequence is 14 residues long. CDR3 in amino acids: CASSQPGLPYEQYF. The CDR3 DNA reads TGCGCCAGCAGCCAACCGGGACTACCCTACGAGCAGTACTTC.